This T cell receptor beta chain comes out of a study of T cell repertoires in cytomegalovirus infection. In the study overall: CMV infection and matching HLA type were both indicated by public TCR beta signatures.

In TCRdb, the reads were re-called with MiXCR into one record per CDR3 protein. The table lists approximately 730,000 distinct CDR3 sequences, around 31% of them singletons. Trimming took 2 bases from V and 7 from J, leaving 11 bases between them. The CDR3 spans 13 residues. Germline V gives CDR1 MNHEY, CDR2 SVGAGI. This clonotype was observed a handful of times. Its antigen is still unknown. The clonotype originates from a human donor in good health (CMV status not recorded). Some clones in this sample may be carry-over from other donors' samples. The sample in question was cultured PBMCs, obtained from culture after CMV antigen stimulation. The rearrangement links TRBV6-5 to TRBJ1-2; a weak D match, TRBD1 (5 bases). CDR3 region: CASSYGPGTGYTF. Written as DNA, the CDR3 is TGTGCCAGCAGTTACGGTCCAGGGACTGGCTACACCTTC.